These 21 T cell receptor beta chains originate from one sample sequenced in a study of shared clonotypes between healthy human individuals. This table comes from immunoSEQ multiplex PCR, and its TCRdb copy is limited to in-frame clones, with some not included. This sample carries fewer than 3 million clones, roughly 92% of them seen once, and the ten largest clones take approximately 0.4%. Sequenced: naive CD4+ T cells from PBMCs. Subset specified: CD45RA+ positively selected. These receptors were obtained from a man younger than 35 in good health. Some clones in this sample may be carry-over from other donors' samples.

This clone is a singleton in its sample. Other DNA sequences in the sample encode the same CDR3. This rearrangement joins TRBV18 to TRBJ2-3; 9 bases match TRBD1. The CDR3 covers 15 residues. Germline CDR1 KGHSH, CDR2 LQKENI. The V segment lost 1 base and the J segment 3 bases; nucleotides outside the gene matches: 2. In nucleotides, the CDR3 is TGTGCCAGCTCACCACTAGGACAGGGGACAGATACGCAGTATTTT. This codes for CASSPLGQGTDTQYF.

The chain couples TRBV5-1 to TRBJ2-2, with 7 bases lining up with TRBD1. This CDR3 contains 15 residues. V shed 4 bases, J shed 5 bases, and the junction held 8 bases outside the gene matches. CDR1 and CDR2 from the germline V gene are SGHRS and YFSETQ. The CDR3 loop is CASSLINRGTGELFF. CDR3 bases: TGCGCCAGCAGCCTGATAAACAGGGGTACCGGGGAGCTGTTTTTT.

The chain has TRBV15 and TRBJ1-3; D uncertain. This CDR3 is 15 amino acids long. Trimming removed 2 bases at V and 0 bases at J, with 8 bases between. Germline values: CDR1 LNHNV, CDR2 YYDKDF (reference sequence). DNA for the CDR3: TGTGCCACCAGCAGAACCGGGGTCTCTGGAAACACCATATATTTT. Translated: CATSRTGVSGNTIYF.

The rearrangement joins TRBV11-2 to TRBJ2-5; possibly TRBD2 for D (6 bases). This CDR3 contains 14 residues. Per germline, CDR1 SGHAT and CDR2 FQNNGV. The ends were cut back, 5 bases at V and 9 bases at J, with 19 bases in the middle. CDR3 in DNA: TGTGCCAGCAGCCCAGTAGAAGGGGTAGCGGCCCAGTACTTC. Its translation is CASSPVEGVAAQYF.

V usage is TRBV19 and J usage is TRBJ2-1; D is possibly TRBD2 (5 bases). V shed 8 bases and J shed 0 bases, with 17 bases lying between them. This CDR3 has 16 amino acids. Germline CDR1 LNHDA, CDR2 SQIVND (reference sequence). The CDR3 bases are TGTGCCAGTCGTCCTAATAGCGCCGACTCCTACAATGAGCAGTTCTTC. This codes for CASRPNSADSYNEQFF.

This clone was seen just once. The genes are TRBV5-1 and TRBJ2-5; 8 nucleotides align to TRBD1. Germline CDR1 SGHRS, CDR2 YFSETQ. This CDR3 spans 13 amino acids. V shed 4 bases and J 5 bases; nucleotides not matched to a gene: 4. Here the CDR3 DNA reads TGCGCCAGCAGCCCAGGGGGCGTCGAGACCCAGTACTTC. It translates to CASSPGGVETQYF.

This clone was detected only a few times. V gene TRBV9 combines with J gene TRBJ1-5; D perhaps matches TRBD1 (6 bases). Germline values: CDR1 SGDLS, CDR2 YYNGEE. This CDR3 has 15 amino acids. The V gene lost 4 bases and the J gene lost 7 bases, with 18 bases spanning the gap. The CDR3 loop reads CASSSQGGFGQPQHF. The CDR3 coding sequence is TGTGCCAGCAGCTCACAGGGAGGGTTCGGGCAGCCCCAGCATTTT.

V usage is TRBV28 and J usage is TRBJ2-7; D may be TRBD1 or TRBD2 (5 bases each). Germline V gene lookup returns CDR1 MDHEN and CDR2 SYDVKM. The CDR3 is made up of 13 amino acids. Trimming removed 6 bases at V and 0 bases at J, with 9 bases between. CDR3 in DNA: TGTGCCAGCAGAGGGGACCCCTCCTACGAGCAGTACTTC. It codes for CASRGDPSYEQYF.

The V and J genes are TRBV7-2 and TRBJ2-5; tentative D call: TRBD2 (6 bases). This CDR3 has 16 amino acids. The germline V and J ends were trimmed by 6 bases and 3 bases, with 20 bases remaining between them. CDR1 is SGHTA and CDR2 is FQGNSA in the germline V gene. This CDR3 is CASRAKIAATKETQYF. In DNA form, the CDR3 reads TGTGCCAGCAGGGCAAAGATAGCGGCCACGAAAGAGACCCAGTACTTC.

Concerning this clone: Other DNA variants within this sample encode the same CDR3. The chain is built from TRBV28 and TRBJ1-3, with D uncertain. V was shortened by 6 bases and J by 4 bases, with 10 bases between the two germline ends. The CDR3 is 13 residues long. Germline-derived CDR1 and CDR2 are MDHEN and SYDVKM. The CDR3 DNA sequence: TGTGCCAGCAGGGAAGGGTCCGGAAACACCATATATTTT. Translation gives CASREGSGNTIYF.

A remark on this clone: Other nucleotide sequences from this sample produce the same CDR3. The chain employs TRBV25-1 and TRBJ2-5, with TRBD1 matching over 9 bases. J lost 4 bases, V lost 1 base, and 4 bases had no gene match. The V gene's germline CDR1 is MGHDK and CDR2 SYGVNS. There are 15 residues in the CDR3. CDR3 bases: TGTGCCAGCAGTGAATCGGGGACAGGGCGAGAGACCCAGTACTTC. This encodes CASSESGTGRETQYF.

The genes are TRBV15 and TRBJ1-1; D ambiguous. The CDR3 length is 13 residues. Germline V lookup: CDR1 LNHNV, CDR2 YYDKDF (reference sequence). Trimming left V 1 base short and J 3 bases short, with 6 bases between. The CDR3 DNA reads as TGTGCCACCAGCAGAGGATCTGACACTGAAGCTTTCTTT. Translation: CATSRGSDTEAFF.

The gene calls are TRBV18 and TRBJ2-7; 8 nucleotides agree with TRBD2. V lost 4 bases and J lost 3; bases outside the gene matches: 2. Per germline, CDR1 KGHSH and CDR2 LQKENI. The CDR3 consists of 13 residues. In DNA, the CDR3 is TGTGCCAGCTCACAGCGGGGGAACTACGAGCAGTACTTC. Its translation: CASSQRGNYEQYF.

The J gene is TRBJ2-3, the V gene TRBV7-2, with D unresolved. Germline-derived CDR1 and CDR2 are SGHTA and FQGNSA. Trimming took off 0 bases at V and 6 bases at J, with 7 bases between the two ends. The length of the CDR3 is 13 residues. The CDR3 DNA follows: TGTGCCAGCAGCTTAGCTTATACGGATACGCAGTATTTT. Encoded protein: CASSLAYTDTQYF.

The chain combines TRBV9 with TRBJ1-3; TRBD1 aligns across 9 bases. Trimming cost V 5 bases and J 7 bases; bases outside gene matches: 16. This CDR3 has 17 amino acids. Per the germline V gene, CDR1 is SGDLS and CDR2 is YYNGEE. CDR3 in DNA: TGTGCCAGCAGTCACCCCACCCGGGACAGGGAGGAGAACACCATATATTTT. It specifies CASSHPTRDREENTIYF.

The genes are TRBV9 and TRBJ1-2; 7 bases map to TRBD1. This CDR3 region has 15 residues. The germline V gene encodes CDR1 SGDLS and CDR2 YYNGEE. V was pared by 3 bases and J by 2 bases, with 7 bases of the junction left unmatched. CDR3 region: CASSGNPDRNYGYTF. The CDR3 coding sequence is TGTGCCAGCAGCGGCAATCCGGACAGGAACTATGGCTACACCTTC.

This clone was detected once. The chain has TRBV7-9 and TRBJ2-1; no clear D gene. There are 12 residues in the CDR3. The germline V gene encodes CDR1 SEHNR and CDR2 FQNEAQ (reference sequence). Trimming removed 4 bases at V and 5 bases at J, with 6 bases between. The CDR3 spells CASSSRNNEQFF. The CDR3, as DNA: TGTGCCAGCAGCTCCCGGAACAATGAGCAGTTCTTC.

The rearrangement joins TRBV11-3 to TRBJ2-5; the D gene is possibly TRBD1 (6 bases). V was pared by 1 base and J by 1 base, with 13 bases between. Germline V gene lookup returns CDR1 SGHNT and CDR2 YENEEA. The CDR3 runs to 16 residues. Here the CDR3 reads CASSLGFTGTQETQYF. CDR3 coding DNA: TGTGCCAGCAGCTTAGGGTTTACAGGGACCCAAGAGACCCAGTACTTC.

CDR3 residues: CASRYRNQPQHF. The CDR3 DNA sequence: TGTGCCAGCAGGTACAGGAATCAGCCCCAGCATTTT. The chain employs TRBV28 and TRBJ1-5, with a possible D match to TRBD1 (5 bases). V was cut by 6 bases and J by 4 bases, with 7 bases left in between. The CDR3 runs 12 residues. The germline gives CDR1 MDHEN, CDR2 SYDVKM.

A word on this clone: Germline is not matched at one junction end, which may reflect a read error. V is TRBV6-6 and J is TRBJ1-2; TRBD1 might be the D (5 bases). Germline assignment: CDR1 MNHNY and CDR2 SVGAGI (reference sequence). The CDR3 is 14 residues long. CDR3 nucleotide sequence: TGTGCCAGCAGTTTGGGGGGAAGTTACTATGCCTACACCTTC. Translating gives CASSLGGSYYAYTF.

Regarding this clone: The same CDR3 arises from other DNA sequences in this sample as well. The V and J genes are TRBV5-1 and TRBJ2-3, with TRBD2 as a possible D gene (7 bases). V was cut by 2 bases and J by 1 base, with 11 bases left in between. This CDR3 is 15 amino acids long. Germline V CDR1 and CDR2: SGHRS, YFSETQ. The CDR3 loop is CASSLTGRGTDTQYF. The CDR3 DNA is TGCGCCAGCAGCTTAACAGGGAGGGGCACAGATACGCAGTATTTT.